A single sample is the source of the 16 T cell receptor beta chains below, sequenced in a study of OX40 agonist ivuxolimab in advanced cancers. TCRdb keeps only in-frame clones here, not all; method: immunoSEQ multiplex PCR. This table holds 55,000 to 75,000 clones, around 81% found once. The sequences come from CD4+ or CD8+ T cells sorted from blood, collected in a trial of the OX40 agonist ivuxolimab. Receptors were obtained from an adult with an advanced solid tumor such as melanoma, head and neck, liver or kidney cancer.

V and J are TRBV28 and TRBJ2-1, with 7 bases that match TRBD2. Losses at the gene ends were 5 bases for V and 4 bases for J; bases not matched to a gene: 8. The CDR3 contains 15 residues. In germline, CDR1 is MDHEN, CDR2 SYDVKM. This CDR3 reads CASSRPGTTYNEQFF. The CDR3 coding sequence is TGTGCCAGCAGTCGCCCCGGGACTACTTACAATGAGCAGTTCTTC.

The chain combines TRBV6-5 with TRBJ1-2; D is unclear. The length of the CDR3 is 11 residues. V was cut by 5 bases and J by 2 bases, with 3 bases left in between. Germline V gives CDR1 MNHEY, CDR2 SVGAGI. The DNA for the CDR3 is TGTGCCAGCAGTAACAACTATGGCTACACCTTC. Amino acids: CASSNNYGYTF.

The chain couples TRBV5-8 to TRBJ2-5, with 7 bases aligning to TRBD1. CDR1 and CDR2 from the germline V gene are SGHTS and YDEGEE. This CDR3 comprises 16 residues. The J segment lost 9 bases and the V segment lost 4 bases, leaving 18 bases of the junction unmatched. The DNA for the CDR3 is TGTGCCAGCAGCATCCCGGCGTACAGGGGAAGAGGGGCCCAGTACTTC. Amino acid sequence: CASSIPAYRGRGAQYF.

CDR3 nucleotides: TGTGCCAGCAGCTTCCCAGGCTCTGGGGCCAACGTCCTGACTTTC. Residues: CASSFPGSGANVLTF. The rearrangement uses TRBV7-6 and TRBJ2-6, with no clear D. V shed 3 bases and J shed 0 bases, with 6 bases lying between them. The length of the CDR3 is 15 residues. Germline assignment: CDR1 SGHVS and CDR2 FNYEAQ.

The V and J genes are TRBV9 and TRBJ1-1; D remains unclear. The germline CDR1 and CDR2 sequences are SGDLS and YYNGEE. The CDR3 extends over 13 amino acids. V was clipped by 4 bases and J by 1 base, with 8 bases between them. CDR3 protein: CASSRGRNTEAFF. DNA of the CDR3: TGTGCCAGCAGCCGAGGAAGGAACACTGAAGCTTTCTTT.

The chain combines TRBV5-1 with TRBJ1-3; 9 bases map to TRBD1. Germline CDR1 is SGHRS and CDR2 is YFSETQ. The CDR3 is made up of 15 amino acids. Trimming took 0 bases from V and 4 from J; bases not matched to a gene: 2. CDR3 loop: CASSLDRGPGNTIYF. The CDR3 bases are TGCGCCAGCAGCTTGGACAGGGGGCCGGGAAACACCATATATTTT.

This chain's CDR3 is CASSQGSSTDTQYF. In DNA form, the CDR3 reads TGTGCCAGCAGTCAGGGTTCTAGCACAGATACGCAGTATTTT. The chain combines TRBV6-6 with TRBJ2-3, with a tentative D call TRBD1 (5 bases). V lost 5 bases and J 0 bases, leaving 9 bases between the germline ends. Germline CDR1 and CDR2: MNHNY and SVGAGI (reference sequence). This CDR3 has 14 amino acids.

The chain combines TRBV21-1 with TRBJ2-5. TRBV21-1 is recorded as a pseudogene. CDR3 length: 13 residues. This CDR3 reads CASSKYIKGTQYF. CDR3 DNA: TGTGCCAGCAGCAAATATATTAAGGGGACCCAGTACTTC.

The chain recombines TRBV28 with TRBJ2-1; 12 nucleotides line up with TRBD1. The ends lost 3 bases at V and 7 bases at J; junction bases unmatched: 4. CDR3 length: 15 residues. Germline values: CDR1 MDHEN, CDR2 SYDVKM. The CDR3 loop is CASSLGQGAANEQFF. The CDR3 region has the DNA TGTGCCAGCAGTTTGGGACAGGGGGCGGCTAATGAGCAGTTCTTC.

This rearrangement joins TRBV29-1 to TRBJ2-3; the match to TRBD1 covers 9 bases. CDR3 length: 14 residues. The junction had 6 bases not matched to a gene; V was cut back by 6 bases and J by 2 bases. CDR1 SQVTM and CDR2 ANQGSEA come from the germline V gene. CDR3 sequence (DNA): TGCAGCGTCCCGGACAGGGGACTCACAGATACGCAGTATTTT. Translated: CSVPDRGLTDTQYF.

The chain has TRBV5-1 and TRBJ1-6, with 9 nucleotides matching TRBD1. V lost 0 bases and J lost 7; bases outside the gene matches: 5. The germline CDR1 and CDR2 sequences are SGHRS and YFSETQ. CDR3 length equals 16 residues. The CDR3 DNA sequence: TGCGCCAGCAGCTTGGTAGCGACAGGGGGGAATTCACCCCTCCACTTT. Translating gives CASSLVATGGNSPLHF.

The table lists this clone with a few counts. The gene calls are TRBV27 and TRBJ2-7; D unclear. Germline loops: CDR1 MNHEY, CDR2 SMNVEV (reference sequence). Trimming took off 6 bases at V and 6 bases at J, with 12 bases between the two ends. CDR3 length equals 12 residues. CDR3 region: CASSDVVGEQYF. CDR3 DNA: TGTGCCAGCAGCGACGTCGTGGGCGAGCAGTACTTC.

The chain links TRBV19 to TRBJ1-5; 8 bases match TRBD1. From germline, CDR1 is LNHDA and CDR2 SQIVND (reference sequence). The CDR3 consists of 15 residues. V was clipped by 8 bases and J by 5 bases; unmatched bases: 11. The CDR3 nucleotides are TGTGCCAGTGACAGGGGACAAGGCACACATCAGCCCCAGCATTTT. Residues: CASDRGQGTHQPQHF.

The chain employs TRBV4-1 and TRBJ2-5; D is perhaps TRBD1 (6 bases). With the DNA end fitting TRBJ2-7 better, the J assignment may be wrong. Germline assignment: CDR1 MGHRA and CDR2 YSYEKL. This CDR3 is built from 17 residues. Here the CDR3 reads CASSQALQGMVSYEQYF. In nucleotides, the CDR3 is TGCGCCAGCAGCCAAGCTCTCCAGGGGATGGTATCCTACGAGCAGTACTTC.

This chain links TRBV7-2 with TRBJ1-2; 8 bases are shared with TRBD1. The CDR3 extends over 15 amino acids. In germline, CDR1 is SGHTA, CDR2 FQGNSA. V lost 5 bases to trimming and J lost 8 bases; unmatched junction nucleotides: 13. DNA for the CDR3: TGTGCCAGCAGCCGATCGGACAGGGCCGAGTGGGGCTACACCTTC. Translation: CASSRSDRAEWGYTF.

J is TRBJ1-4 and V is TRBV7-2; no definite D call. Germline CDR1 SGHTA, CDR2 FQGNSA. V was pared by 1 base and J by 4 bases, with 10 bases between. The CDR3 has 15 residues. CDR3 amino acids: CASSLDRAGNEKLFF. The CDR3, as DNA: TGTGCCAGCAGCTTAGATAGAGCGGGTAATGAAAAACTGTTTTTT. The full variable domain, completed using reference TRBV7-2 and TRBJ1-4, is GAGVSQSPSNKVTEKGKDVELRCDPISGHTALYWYRQSLGQGLEFLIYFQGNSAPDKSGLPSDRFSAERTGGSVSTLTIQRTQQEDSAVYLCASSLDRAGNEKLFFGSGTQLSVL.